The 7 T cell receptor beta chains in this list originate from one sample, sequenced in a study of T cells in Graves' hyperthyroidism and ophthalmopathy. RNA transcripts served as the template for amplifying TCR beta CDR3 regions. The HTBI primer set served for first-round RT-PCR of the TCR CDR3. TCRdb re-called the multiplex PCR reads through MiXCR, storing one row per CDR3 protein. The sample has fewer than 350,000 distinct CDR3 sequences; 13% are singletons. Material: blood. The receptors come from a woman aged 25 to 45 with Graves' hyperthyroidism that later progressed to Graves' ophthalmopathy.

In this sample, this clonotype turned up many times. J is TRBJ2-7 and V is TRBV4-3, with D perhaps matching TRBD1 (6 bases). Germline V gene data show CDR1 as LGHNA and CDR2 as YSLEER. This CDR3 region has 14 residues. The V end was cut by 3 bases, the J end by 3 bases, with 12 bases between. DNA of the CDR3: TGCGCCAGCAGCCAGGATCAGGGGTACTACGAGCAGTACTTC. This codes for CASSQDQGYYEQYF.

CDR3 residues: CAWSGIRAYEQYF. The CDR3 region has the DNA TGTGCCTGGAGTGGTATTAGGGCTTACGAGCAGTACTTC. The rearrangement joins TRBV30 to TRBJ2-7, with D unresolved. V dropped 1 base and J dropped 4 bases, with 11 bases sitting between them. CDR1 and CDR2 (germline): GTSNPN, SVGIG (reference sequence). This CDR3 has 13 amino acids.

V gene TRBV28 combines with J gene TRBJ2-7, with D possibly being TRBD1 or TRBD2 (6 bases each). CDR1 and CDR2 from the germline V gene are MDHEN and SYDVKM. Between the trimmed V and J ends, which lost 6 bases and 0 bases, there was a span of 21 bases. The CDR3 is made up of 17 amino acids. CDR3 residues: CASRTLKEGGVSYEQYF. CDR3 nucleotide sequence: TGTGCCAGCAGAACCCTAAAGGAGGGGGGCGTCTCCTACGAGCAGTACTTC.

There are many counts of this clonotype. The V gene is TRBV7-8, the J gene TRBJ2-1; D is unresolved. CDR1 and CDR2 from the germline V gene are SGHVS and FQNEAQ. CDR3 size: 18 residues. V was shortened by 7 bases and J by 6 bases, with 28 bases between the two germline ends. The CDR3 spells CASTFGLYVDETGNEQFF. Here the CDR3 DNA reads TGTGCCAGCACCTTCGGGTTATATGTAGATGAAACCGGCAATGAGCAGTTCTTC.

This chain joins TRBV5-1 and TRBJ2-2; TRBD1 matches 9 bases. The CDR3 consists of 18 residues. Looked up from germline, CDR1 is SGHRS and CDR2 is YFSETQ. With 4 bases clipped from V and 3 bases from J, the junction kept 13 bases outside the gene matches. CDR3 region: CASSHGQGPLLDTGELFF. CDR3 sequence (DNA): TGCGCCAGCAGCCACGGACAGGGGCCTCTACTAGACACCGGGGAGCTGTTTTTT.

The chain joins TRBV18 to TRBJ1-1; 8 bases line up with TRBD1. J was trimmed by 4 bases and V by 6 bases; bases with no gene match: 19. This CDR3 contains 18 residues. Germline V gives CDR1 KGHSH, CDR2 LQKENI. The CDR3 DNA is TGTGCCAGCTCTTATTTTCGGACAGGGCGGGCGGGTGCCACTGAAGCTTTCTTT. Its translation: CASSYFRTGRAGATEAFF.

The chain uses TRBV12-3 or TRBV12-4 and TRBJ2-6; perhaps TRBD1 as D (5 bases). The V end was cut by 6 bases, the J end by 0 bases, with 9 bases between. CDR3 length equals 15 residues. The CDR3: CASRLQVSGANVLTF. The CDR3 DNA is TGTGCCAGCAGGCTACAGGTCTCTGGGGCCAACGTCCTGACTTTC.